The sequence of this T cell receptor beta chain was determined in a study of chronic HIV infection and antiretroviral therapy. This clonotype came up a few times. TCRdb fed the 5' RACE reads into MiXCR, producing one record per CDR3 protein. The sample contains about 48,000 distinct CDR3 sequences, roughly 19% of which appear only once. V was trimmed by 0 bases and J by 2 bases, leaving 8 bases between them. From germline, CDR1 is KGHSH and CDR2 LQKENI. This CDR3 is built from 15 residues. The V call is TRBV18, the J call TRBJ1-5; a possible D gene is TRBD1 (6 bases). Sequencing was carried out using peripheral blood. The TCR was taken from an adult who had HIV and had not received antiretroviral therapy, or was an uninfected healthy control (not recorded which). The CDR3 coding sequence is TGTGCCAGCTCACCACCCGCAGGGGGCAATCAGCCCCAGCATTTT. It translates to CASSPPAGGNQPQHF.